The next 19 T cell receptor beta chains were all read from a single sample in a study of cytomegalovirus exposure and HLA in healthy donors. The PCR ran on 60 Vbeta and 13 Jbeta primers. The data were produced by immunoSEQ multiplex PCR, yet TCRdb's version contains in-frame clones alone and is incomplete. The sample consists of over 150,000 clones, roughly 85% of them appearing once. The sequenced material came from PBMCs. These receptors were taken from a male donor in good health and CMV-seropositive.

The chain is built from TRBV19 and TRBJ1-6; D possibly corresponds to TRBD1 (6 bases). The CDR3 has 14 amino acids. V was shortened by 5 bases and J by 7 bases, with 12 bases between the two germline ends. Germline CDR1 and CDR2: LNHDA and SQIVND (reference sequence). The CDR3 loop is CASSSDRSNSPLHF. The CDR3 coding sequence is TGTGCCAGTAGTTCGGACAGAAGCAATTCACCCCTCCACTTT.

The chain uses TRBV30 and TRBJ1-6; unclear D gene. The CDR3 spans 11 residues. Trimming removed 2 bases at V and 9 bases at J, with 5 bases between. The germline gives CDR1 GTSNPN, CDR2 SVGIG (reference sequence). CDR3: CAWSSGSPLHF. The CDR3 DNA sequence: TGTGCCTGGAGTTCAGGTTCACCCCTCCACTTT.

The CDR3 loop is CASSSVEEQYF. As DNA, the CDR3 is TGCGCCAGCAGCTCTGTAGAGGAGCAGTACTTC. The V call is TRBV5-1, the J call TRBJ2-7; D call uncertain. The CDR3 has 11 residues. From germline, CDR1 is SGHRS and CDR2 YFSETQ. V was shortened by 3 bases and J by 7 bases, with 8 bases between the two germline ends.

This clone turned up a few times. V and J are TRBV4-3 and TRBJ1-1; D is possibly TRBD1 (6 bases). Germline values: CDR1 LGHNA, CDR2 YSLEER. CDR3 length: 15 amino acids. Trimming cost V 3 bases and J 1 base, with 12 bases left between them. The CDR3 loop reads CASSQAIGGNTEAFF. CDR3 DNA sequence: TGCGCCAGCAGCCAGGCCATAGGGGGGAACACTGAAGCTTTCTTT.

This chain connects TRBV2 to TRBJ1-1, with 7 nucleotides matching TRBD1. Germline V CDR1 and CDR2: SNHLY, FYNNEI. The trim removed 3 bases at V and 3 bases at J, leaving 10 bases unmatched. The CDR3 consists of 16 residues. DNA for the CDR3: TGTGCCAGCAGTGAGCCAAGACAGGGTACCGACACTGAAGCTTTCTTT. Translating it yields CASSEPRQGTDTEAFF. The variable domain in full, completed from reference TRBV2 and TRBJ1-1, reads EPEVTQTPSHQVTQMGQEVILRCVPISNHLYFYWYRQILGQKVEFLVSFYNNEISEKSEIFDDQFSVERPDGSNFTLKIRSTKLEDSAMYFCASSEPRQGTDTEAFFGQGTRLTVV.

The gene calls are TRBV19 and TRBJ2-6; D possibly corresponds to TRBD2 (6 bases). This CDR3 is built from 18 residues. The germline CDR1 and CDR2 sequences are LNHDA and SQIVND (reference sequence). V lost 5 bases and J lost 0, with 17 bases in between. Here the CDR3 DNA reads TGTGCCAGTAGTGGATTCTCGGGGGATTACTCTGGGGCCAACGTCCTGACTTTC. Translated, it gives CASSGFSGDYSGANVLTF.

The V call is TRBV25-1, the J call TRBJ2-5, with TRBD2 matching over 8 bases. Germline V lookup: CDR1 MGHDK, CDR2 SYGVNS. The CDR3 has 15 residues. The V segment lost 4 bases and the J segment 2 bases; nucleotides outside the gene matches: 6. This CDR3 reads CASSVYGTRQETQYF. The CDR3 region has the DNA TGTGCCAGCAGTGTCTACGGGACTAGGCAAGAGACCCAGTACTTC. The full variable domain, rest sourced from reference TRBV25-1 and TRBJ2-5, is EADIYQTPRYLVIGTGKKITLECSQTMGHDKMYWYQQDPGMELHLIHYSYGVNSTEKGDLSSESTVSRIRTEHFPLTLESARPSHTSQYLCASSVYGTRQETQYFGPGTRLLVL.

The V and J genes are TRBV19 and TRBJ1-4; D is undetermined. Trimming took 4 bases from V and 3 from J, leaving 9 bases between them. The CDR3 totals 14 residues. From germline, CDR1 is LNHDA and CDR2 SQIVND (reference sequence). CDR3 in DNA: TGTGCCAGTAGTACCAGGAATTCTAATGAAAAACTGTTTTTT. As protein: CASSTRNSNEKLFF.

For this clone: The same CDR3 arises from other DNA sequences in this sample as well. The V and J genes are TRBV11-2 and TRBJ1-1; 7 nucleotides match TRBD1. CDR3 length: 14 residues. Germline loops: CDR1 SGHAT, CDR2 FQNNGV. V shed 3 bases and J 4 bases; nucleotides not matched to a gene: 5. Here the CDR3 reads CASSLTGQGTEAFF. The CDR3, as DNA: TGTGCCAGCAGCTTGACAGGGCAGGGCACTGAAGCTTTCTTT.

The rearrangement joins TRBV7-9 to TRBJ2-5, with no clear D. With 2 bases removed from V and 0 bases from J, the gap between germline ends came to 7 bases. Germline V gene data show CDR1 as SEHNR and CDR2 as FQNEAQ (reference sequence). The CDR3 runs to 14 residues. This CDR3 is CASSLQAYQETQYF. The CDR3 bases are TGTGCCAGCAGCTTACAGGCGTACCAAGAGACCCAGTACTTC. Full variable domain (remainder filled in from reference TRBV7-9 and TRBJ2-5): DTGVSQNPRHKITKRGQNVTFRCDPISEHNRLYWYRQTLGQGPEFLTYFQNEAQLEKSRLLSDRFSAERPKGSFSTLEIQRTEQGDSAMYLCASSLQAYQETQYFGPGTRLLVL.

The chain couples TRBV28 to TRBJ2-7, with a weak D call TRBD2 (6 bases). The CDR3 contains 16 residues. Germline loops: CDR1 MDHEN, CDR2 SYDVKM. Trimming shortened V by 6 bases and J by 4 bases, and 22 bases separated the two germline ends. This CDR3 reads CASSLGGGRSQYEQYF. CDR3 sequence (DNA): TGTGCCAGCAGCTTGGGTGGGGGGAGGTCACAATACGAGCAGTACTTC.

The genes are TRBV4-3 and TRBJ2-1, with 8 bases fitting TRBD1. The ends lost 1 base at V and 7 bases at J; junction bases unmatched: 6. CDR1 and CDR2 from the germline V gene are LGHNA and YSLEER. This CDR3 region has 15 residues. CDR3 nucleotides: TGCGCCAGCAGCCAAGTATCTGACAGGGGAAATGAGCAGTTCTTC. Its translation: CASSQVSDRGNEQFF.

V is TRBV7-9 and J is TRBJ2-2, with a tentative D call TRBD2 (5 bases). Trimming shortened V by 1 base and J by 5 bases, and 11 bases separated the two germline ends. In germline, CDR1 is SEHNR, CDR2 FQNEAQ (reference sequence). There are 15 residues in the CDR3. Here the CDR3 reads CASSLDARGTGELFF. DNA for the CDR3: TGTGCCAGCAGCTTAGACGCGAGAGGGACCGGGGAGCTGTTTTTT.

The CDR3: CASSSSLDRGDGELFF. CDR3 nucleotide sequence: TGTGCCAGCAGCTCTAGCTTGGACAGGGGGGACGGGGAGCTGTTTTTT. The genes are TRBV7-2 and TRBJ2-2; 10 nucleotides line up with TRBD1. The CDR3 is 16 residues long. Trimming took 4 bases from V and 7 from J; bases not matched to a gene: 9. Germline CDR1 reads SGHTA; CDR2 reads FQGNSA.

The chain recombines TRBV9 with TRBJ1-1, with 10 positions matching TRBD1. CDR1 is SGDLS, CDR2 YYNGEE, per germline. The CDR3 loop spans 15 amino acids. The ends lost 4 bases at V and 0 bases at J; junction bases unmatched: 3. CDR3 region: CASSRDRGMNTEAFF. CDR3 sequence (DNA): TGTGCCAGCAGCCGGGACAGGGGAATGAACACTGAAGCTTTCTTT.

V gene TRBV5-1 combines with J gene TRBJ1-1; D unresolved. The CDR3 runs 14 residues. Trimming shortened V by 4 bases and J by 3 bases, and 13 bases separated the two germline ends. CDR1 and CDR2 from the germline V gene are SGHRS and YFSETQ. The CDR3 loop is CASSPRHWDTEAFF. The CDR3 bases are TGCGCCAGCAGCCCCAGGCATTGGGACACTGAAGCTTTCTTT.

The genes are TRBV5-4 and TRBJ2-7; 7 bases match TRBD1. The ends lost 4 bases at V and 3 bases at J; junction bases unmatched: 7. This CDR3 is 14 amino acids long. CDR1 is SGHNT and CDR2 is YYREEE in the germline V gene (reference sequence). CDR3: CASSATGIFYEQYF. In DNA, the CDR3 is TGTGCCAGCAGCGCGACAGGGATCTTCTACGAGCAGTACTTC.

The chain carries TRBV28 and TRBJ1-3; possible D gene TRBD1, 5 bases. Trimming took off 5 bases at V and 2 bases at J, with 16 bases between the two ends. The length of the CDR3 is 16 residues. The germline V gene encodes CDR1 MDHEN and CDR2 SYDVKM. Written as DNA, the CDR3 is TGTGCCAGCAGTAGCGCTGGGGCCCCCGCTGGAAACACCATATATTTT. Amino acid sequence: CASSSAGAPAGNTIYF.

This clone has a handful of counts. This probably arose from a read error, given a far larger clone one base away. The rearrangement uses TRBV5-1 and TRBJ2-5; 10 positions agree with TRBD2. The CDR3 length is 15 residues. Losses at the gene ends were 2 bases for V and 5 bases for J; bases not matched to a gene: 6. CDR1 is SGHRS and CDR2 is YFSETQ in the germline V gene. Written as DNA, the CDR3 is TGCGCCAGCAGCTTAGGAACTAGCGGGATTGAGACCCAGTACTTC. Amino acids: CASSLGTSGIETQYF. Filled out from reference TRBV5-1 and TRBJ2-5, the complete variable domain reads KAGVTQTPRYLIKTRGQQVTLSCSPISGHRSVSWYQQTPGQGLQFLFEYFSETQRNKGNFPGRFSGRQFSNSRSEMNVSTLELGDSALYLCASSLGTSGIETQYFGPGTRLLVL.